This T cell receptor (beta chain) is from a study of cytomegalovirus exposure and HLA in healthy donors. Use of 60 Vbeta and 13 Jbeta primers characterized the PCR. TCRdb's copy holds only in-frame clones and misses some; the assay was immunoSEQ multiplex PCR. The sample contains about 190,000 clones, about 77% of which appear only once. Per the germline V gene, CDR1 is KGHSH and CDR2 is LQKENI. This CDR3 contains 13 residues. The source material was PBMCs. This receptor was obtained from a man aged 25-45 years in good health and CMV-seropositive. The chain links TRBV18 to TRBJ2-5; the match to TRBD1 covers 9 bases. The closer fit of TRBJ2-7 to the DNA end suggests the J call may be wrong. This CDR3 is CASSAGQGTEQYF. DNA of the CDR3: TGTGCCAGCTCAGCGGGACAGGGAACCGAGCAGTACTTC.